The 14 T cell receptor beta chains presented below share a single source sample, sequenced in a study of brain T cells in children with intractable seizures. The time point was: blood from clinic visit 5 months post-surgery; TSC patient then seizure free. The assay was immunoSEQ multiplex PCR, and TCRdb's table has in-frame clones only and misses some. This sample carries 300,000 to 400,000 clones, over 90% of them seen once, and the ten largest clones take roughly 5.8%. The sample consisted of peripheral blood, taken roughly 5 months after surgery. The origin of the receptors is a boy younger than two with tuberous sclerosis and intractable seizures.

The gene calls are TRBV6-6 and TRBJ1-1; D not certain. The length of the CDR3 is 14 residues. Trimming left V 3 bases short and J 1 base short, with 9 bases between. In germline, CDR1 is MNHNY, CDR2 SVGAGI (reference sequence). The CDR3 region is CASSYGAGNTEAFF. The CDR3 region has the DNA TGTGCCAGCAGTTATGGTGCAGGGAACACTGAAGCTTTCTTT.

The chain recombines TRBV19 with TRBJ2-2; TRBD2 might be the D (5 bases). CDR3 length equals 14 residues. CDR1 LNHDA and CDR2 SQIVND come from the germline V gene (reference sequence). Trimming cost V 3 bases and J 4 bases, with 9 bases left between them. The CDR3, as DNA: TGTGCCAGTAGTATGGTAGGGAGCACCGGGGAGCTGTTTTTT. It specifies CASSMVGSTGELFF.

In DNA form, the CDR3 reads TGTGCCAGCAGCCATGCCGGGGGGTGGCCCACTGAAGCTTTCTTT. Its protein is CASSHAGGWPTEAFF. The rearrangement links TRBV3-1 (or the pseudogene TRBV3-2) to TRBJ1-1; D might be TRBD1 (5 bases). V was clipped by 3 bases and J by 4 bases, with 15 bases between them. The CDR3 loop spans 15 amino acids. Germline values: CDR1 LGHDT, CDR2 YNNKEL (reference sequence).

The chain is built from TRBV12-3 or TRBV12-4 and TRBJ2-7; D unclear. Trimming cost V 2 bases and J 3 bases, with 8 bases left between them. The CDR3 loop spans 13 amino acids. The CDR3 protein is CASSLFQVYEQYF. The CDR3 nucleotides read TGTGCCAGCAGTTTATTTCAGGTCTACGAGCAGTACTTC.

CDR3 coding DNA: TGTGCCAGCAGCCAAGAGACGGTTACAGGGAAATATTCCCTCTTCACAGATACGCAGTATTTT. Encoded protein: CASSQETVTGKYSLFTDTQYF. J is TRBJ2-3 and V is TRBV3-1 (or the pseudogene TRBV3-2), with D possibly TRBD1 on 6 matching bases. Germline values: CDR1 LGHDT, CDR2 YNNKEL (reference sequence). The CDR3 totals 21 residues. Trimming took off 0 bases at V and 2 bases at J, with 27 bases between the two ends.

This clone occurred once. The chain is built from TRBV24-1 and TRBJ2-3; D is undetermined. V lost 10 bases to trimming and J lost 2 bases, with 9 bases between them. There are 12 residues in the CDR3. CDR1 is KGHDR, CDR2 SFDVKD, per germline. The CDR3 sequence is CATQTATDTQYF. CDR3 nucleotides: TGTGCCACGCAGACGGCCACAGATACGCAGTATTTT.

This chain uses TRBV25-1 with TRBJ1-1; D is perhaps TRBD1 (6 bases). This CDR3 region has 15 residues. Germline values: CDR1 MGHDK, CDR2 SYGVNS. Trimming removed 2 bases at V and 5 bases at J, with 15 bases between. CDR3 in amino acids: CASSEPSQGNTEAFF. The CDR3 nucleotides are TGTGCCAGCAGTGAACCCTCCCAGGGGAATACTGAAGCTTTCTTT.

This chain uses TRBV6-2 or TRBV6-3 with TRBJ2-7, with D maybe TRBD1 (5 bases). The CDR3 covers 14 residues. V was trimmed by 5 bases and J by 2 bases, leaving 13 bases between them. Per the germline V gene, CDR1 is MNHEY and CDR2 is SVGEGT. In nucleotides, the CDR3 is TGTGCCAGCAGTATAAGACAGCCACCCTACGAGCAGTACTTC. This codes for CASSIRQPPYEQYF.

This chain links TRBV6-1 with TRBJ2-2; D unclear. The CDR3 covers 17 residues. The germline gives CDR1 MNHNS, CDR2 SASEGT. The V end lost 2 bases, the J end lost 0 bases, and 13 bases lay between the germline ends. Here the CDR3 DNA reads TGTGCCAGCAGTGAACAGGTGCGGCAAACGAACACCGGGGAGCTGTTTTTT. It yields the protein CASSEQVRQTNTGELFF.

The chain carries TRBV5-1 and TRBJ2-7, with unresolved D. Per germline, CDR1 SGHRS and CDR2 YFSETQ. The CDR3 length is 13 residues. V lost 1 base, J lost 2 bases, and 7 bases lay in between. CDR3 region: CASSLSGAYEQYF. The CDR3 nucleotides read TGCGCCAGCAGCTTGTCTGGGGCCTACGAGCAGTACTTC.

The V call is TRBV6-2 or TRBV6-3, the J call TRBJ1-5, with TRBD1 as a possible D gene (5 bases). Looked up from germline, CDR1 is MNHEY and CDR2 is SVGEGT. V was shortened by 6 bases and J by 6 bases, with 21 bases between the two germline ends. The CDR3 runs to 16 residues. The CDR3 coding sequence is TGTGCCAGCAGCCCTACCGGTCGGGGGGTTGTTCAGCCCCAGCATTTT. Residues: CASSPTGRGVVQPQHF.

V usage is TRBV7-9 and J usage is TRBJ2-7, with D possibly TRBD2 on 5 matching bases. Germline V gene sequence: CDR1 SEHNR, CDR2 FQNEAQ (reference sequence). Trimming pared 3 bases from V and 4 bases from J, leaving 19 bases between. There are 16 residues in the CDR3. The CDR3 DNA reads TGTGCCAGCAGCTTGTTTAGTCGAGGTCGACTATACGAGCAGTACTTC. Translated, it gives CASSLFSRGRLYEQYF.

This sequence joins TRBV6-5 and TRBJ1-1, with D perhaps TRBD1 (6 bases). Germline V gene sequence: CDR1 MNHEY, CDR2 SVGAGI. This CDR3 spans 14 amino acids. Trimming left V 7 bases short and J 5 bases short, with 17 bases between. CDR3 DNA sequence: TGTGCCAGCATTGTGTTACAGGGCAGGACTGAAGCTTTCTTT. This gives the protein CASIVLQGRTEAFF.

CDR3 region: CASNPQHGGMSETQYF. The CDR3, as DNA: TGTGCCAGTAACCCACAACATGGGGGAATGTCGGAGACCCAGTACTTC. This sequence joins TRBV19 and TRBJ2-5, with D perhaps assigned TRBD1 or TRBD2 (5 bases each). V gave up 7 bases and J gave up 5 bases, with 23 bases separating them. The CDR3 length is 16 residues. The germline CDR1 and CDR2 sequences are LNHDA and SQIVND (reference sequence).